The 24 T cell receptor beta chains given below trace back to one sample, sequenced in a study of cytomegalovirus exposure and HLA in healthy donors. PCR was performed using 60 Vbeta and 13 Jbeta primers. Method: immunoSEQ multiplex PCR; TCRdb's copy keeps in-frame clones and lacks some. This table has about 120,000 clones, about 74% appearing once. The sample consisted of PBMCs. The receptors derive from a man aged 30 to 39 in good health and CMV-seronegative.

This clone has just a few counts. CDR3 amino acids: CASSSVAGGVQETQYF. The DNA of the CDR3 is TGTGCCAGCAGTTCTGTAGCGGGAGGGGTCCAAGAGACCCAGTACTTC. The chain links TRBV2 to TRBJ2-5; 11 bases map to TRBD2. There are 16 residues in the CDR3. Germline trimming cut 5 bases from V and 1 base from J; bases unmatched to any gene: 6. The germline V gene encodes CDR1 SNHLY and CDR2 FYNNEI.

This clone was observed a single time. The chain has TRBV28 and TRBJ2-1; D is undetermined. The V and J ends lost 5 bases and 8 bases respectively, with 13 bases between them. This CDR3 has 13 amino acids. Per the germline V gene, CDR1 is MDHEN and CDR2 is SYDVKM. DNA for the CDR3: TGTGCCAGCAGTGTTCCCCCTTCGGATGAGCAGTTCTTC. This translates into CASSVPPSDEQFF.

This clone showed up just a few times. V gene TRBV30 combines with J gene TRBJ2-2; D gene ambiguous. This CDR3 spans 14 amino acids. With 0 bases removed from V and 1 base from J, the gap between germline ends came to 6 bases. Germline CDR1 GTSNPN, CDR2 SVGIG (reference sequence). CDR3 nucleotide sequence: TGTGCCTGGAGTGTACCAGGGAACACCGGGGAGCTGTTTTTT. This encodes CAWSVPGNTGELFF. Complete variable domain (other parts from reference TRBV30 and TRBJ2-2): SQTIHQWPATLVQPVGSPLSLECTVEGTSNPNLYWYRQAAGRGLQLLFYSVGIGQISSEVPQNLSASRPQDRQFILSSKKLLLSDSGFYLCAWSVPGNTGELFFGEGSRLTVL.

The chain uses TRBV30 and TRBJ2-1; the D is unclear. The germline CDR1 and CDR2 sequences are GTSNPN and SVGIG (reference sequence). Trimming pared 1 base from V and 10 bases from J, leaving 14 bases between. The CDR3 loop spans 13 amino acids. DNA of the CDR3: TGTGCCTGGAGTGCTTCTAGTGCCGGCGAGCAGTTCTTC. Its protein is CAWSASSAGEQFF.

The CDR3 DNA reads as TGTGCCAGCAGTTACCGAGTAGCGGGTTACAATGAGCAGTTCTTC. Protein sequence: CASSYRVAGYNEQFF. The chain links TRBV6-5 to TRBJ2-1, with TRBD2 identical over 7 bases. In germline, CDR1 is MNHEY, CDR2 SVGAGI. The CDR3 loop spans 15 amino acids. The junction had 5 bases not matched to a gene; V was cut back by 2 bases and J by 4 bases.

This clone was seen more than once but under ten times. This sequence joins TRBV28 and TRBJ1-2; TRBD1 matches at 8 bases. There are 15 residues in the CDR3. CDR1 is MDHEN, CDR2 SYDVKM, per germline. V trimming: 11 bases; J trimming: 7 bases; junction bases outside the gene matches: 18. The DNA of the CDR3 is TGTGCCCTACGGGTGAGGACAGGGAGAAAAAGTGGCTACACCTTC. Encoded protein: CALRVRTGRKSGYTF.

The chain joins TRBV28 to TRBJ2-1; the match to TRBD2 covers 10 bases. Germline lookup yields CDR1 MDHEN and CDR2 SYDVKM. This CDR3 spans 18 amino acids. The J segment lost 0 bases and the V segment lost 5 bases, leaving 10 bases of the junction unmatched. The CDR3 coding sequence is TGTGCCAGCAGTCCCCACTCTAGCGGGAGAGGCTCCTACAATGAGCAGTTCTTC. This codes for CASSPHSSGRGSYNEQFF.

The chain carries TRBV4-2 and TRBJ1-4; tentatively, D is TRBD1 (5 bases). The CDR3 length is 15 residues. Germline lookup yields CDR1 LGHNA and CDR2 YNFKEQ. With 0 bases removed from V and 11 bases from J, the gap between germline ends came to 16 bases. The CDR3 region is CASSQDRRGAGKLFF. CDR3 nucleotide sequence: TGTGCCAGCAGCCAAGATCGGAGGGGCGCCGGGAAACTGTTTTTT.

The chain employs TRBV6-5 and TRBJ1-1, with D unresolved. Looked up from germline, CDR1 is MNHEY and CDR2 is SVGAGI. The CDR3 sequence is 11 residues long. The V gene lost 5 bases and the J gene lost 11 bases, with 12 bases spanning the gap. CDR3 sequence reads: CASSRGTDAFF. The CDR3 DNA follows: TGTGCCAGCAGTCGGGGTACGGATGCTTTCTTT.

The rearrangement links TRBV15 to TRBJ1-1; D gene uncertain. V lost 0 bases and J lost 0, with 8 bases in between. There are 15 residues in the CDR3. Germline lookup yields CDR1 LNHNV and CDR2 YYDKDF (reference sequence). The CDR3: CATSRDPLLNTEAFF. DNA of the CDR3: TGTGCCACCAGCAGAGACCCACTCCTGAACACTGAAGCTTTCTTT.

Here the CDR3 reads CSAQRGYSNEQFF. CDR3 coding DNA: TGCAGCGCCCAACGGGGGTATTCCAATGAGCAGTTCTTC. The chain joins TRBV29-1 to TRBJ2-1; a possible D gene is TRBD2 (6 bases). This CDR3 has 13 amino acids. Trimming left V 7 bases short and J 6 bases short, with 16 bases between. Germline CDR1 reads SQVTM; CDR2 reads ANQGSEA.

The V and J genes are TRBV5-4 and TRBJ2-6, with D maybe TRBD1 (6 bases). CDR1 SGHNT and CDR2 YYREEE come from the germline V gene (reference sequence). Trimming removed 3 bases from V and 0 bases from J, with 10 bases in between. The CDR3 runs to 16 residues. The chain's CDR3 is CASSWTESSGANVLTF. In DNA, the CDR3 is TGTGCCAGCAGCTGGACAGAAAGCTCTGGGGCCAACGTCCTGACTTTC. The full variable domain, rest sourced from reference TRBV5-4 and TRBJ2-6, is ETGVTQSPTHLIKTRGQQVTLRCSSQSGHNTVSWYQQALGQGPQFIFQYYREEENGRGNFPPRFSGLQFPNYSSELNVNALELDDSALYLCASSWTESSGANVLTFGAGSRLTVL.

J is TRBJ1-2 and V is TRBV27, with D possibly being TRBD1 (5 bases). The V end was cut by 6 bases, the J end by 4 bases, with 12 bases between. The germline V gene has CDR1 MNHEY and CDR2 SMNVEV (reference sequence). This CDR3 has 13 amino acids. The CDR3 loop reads CASSDSRSYGYTF. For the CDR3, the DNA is TGTGCCAGCAGCGACAGCAGGTCCTATGGCTACACCTTC.

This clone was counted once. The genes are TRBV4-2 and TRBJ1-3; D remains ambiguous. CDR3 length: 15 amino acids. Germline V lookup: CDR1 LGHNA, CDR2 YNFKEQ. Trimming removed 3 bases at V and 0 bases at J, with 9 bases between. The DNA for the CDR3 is TGTGCCAGCAGCCAGGCCGCAGGCTCTGGAAACACCATATATTTT. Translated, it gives CASSQAAGSGNTIYF.

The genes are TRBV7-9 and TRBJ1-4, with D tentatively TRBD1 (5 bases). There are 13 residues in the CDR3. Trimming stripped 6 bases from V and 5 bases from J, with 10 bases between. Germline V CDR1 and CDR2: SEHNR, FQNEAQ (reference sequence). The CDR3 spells CASSQTANEKLFF. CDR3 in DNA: TGTGCCAGCAGTCAGACAGCAAATGAAAAACTGTTTTTT.

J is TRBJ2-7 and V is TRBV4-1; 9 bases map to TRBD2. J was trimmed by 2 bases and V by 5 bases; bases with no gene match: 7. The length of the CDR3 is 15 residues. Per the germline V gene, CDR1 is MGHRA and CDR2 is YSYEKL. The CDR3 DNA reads TGCGCCAGCAGCACTCGACTAGCGGCAACCTACGAGCAGTACTTC. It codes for CASSTRLAATYEQYF.

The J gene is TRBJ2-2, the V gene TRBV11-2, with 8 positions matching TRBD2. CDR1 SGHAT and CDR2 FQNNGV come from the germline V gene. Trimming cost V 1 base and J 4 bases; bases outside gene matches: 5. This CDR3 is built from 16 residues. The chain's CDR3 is CASSLAGGPVTGELFF. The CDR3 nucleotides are TGTGCCAGCAGCTTAGCGGGGGGGCCTGTCACCGGGGAGCTGTTTTTT.

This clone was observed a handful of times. As DNA, the CDR3 is TGTGCCAGCAGTTTCCGCTATAGATATGAGCAGTTCTTC. It translates to CASSFRYRYEQFF. The rearrangement links TRBV27 to TRBJ2-1; D is uncertain. V lost 3 bases, J lost 8 bases, and 11 bases lay in between. Per germline, CDR1 MNHEY and CDR2 SMNVEV (reference sequence). CDR3 length: 13 residues.

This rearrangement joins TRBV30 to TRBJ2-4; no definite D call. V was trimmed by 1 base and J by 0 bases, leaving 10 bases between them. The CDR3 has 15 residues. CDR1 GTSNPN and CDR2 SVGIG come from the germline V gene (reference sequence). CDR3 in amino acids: CAWSGSNQAKNIQYF. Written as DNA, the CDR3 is TGTGCCTGGAGTGGGAGTAACCAAGCCAAAAACATTCAGTACTTC.

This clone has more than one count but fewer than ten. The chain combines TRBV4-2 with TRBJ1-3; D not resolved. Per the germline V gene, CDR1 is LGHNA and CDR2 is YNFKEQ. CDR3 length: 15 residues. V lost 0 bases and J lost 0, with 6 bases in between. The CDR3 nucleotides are TGTGCCAGCAGCCAAGATGCCGGCTCTGGAAACACCATATATTTT. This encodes CASSQDAGSGNTIYF.

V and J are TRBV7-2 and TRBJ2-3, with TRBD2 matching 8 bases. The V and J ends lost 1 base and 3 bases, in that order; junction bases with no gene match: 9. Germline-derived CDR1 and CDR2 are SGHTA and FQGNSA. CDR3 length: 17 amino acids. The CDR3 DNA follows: TGTGCCAGCAGCTTAGGGGGGAGCGGGGGCGCGACAGATACGCAGTATTTT. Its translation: CASSLGGSGGATDTQYF.

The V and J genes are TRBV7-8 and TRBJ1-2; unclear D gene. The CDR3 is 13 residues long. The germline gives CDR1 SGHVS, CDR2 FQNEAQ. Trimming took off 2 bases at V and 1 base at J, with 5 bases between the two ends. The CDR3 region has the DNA TGTGCCAGCAGCTTACGACATAACTATGGCTACACCTTC. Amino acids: CASSLRHNYGYTF.

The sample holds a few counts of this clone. The CDR3 DNA reads TGCGCCAGCAGCCGCGGACAGGGAATGAACACTGAAGCTTTCTTT. Its protein is CASSRGQGMNTEAFF. The V call is TRBV5-1, the J call TRBJ1-1; 8 nucleotides match TRBD1. This CDR3 region has 15 residues. Germline V CDR1 and CDR2: SGHRS, YFSETQ. The V segment lost 4 bases and the J segment 0 bases; nucleotides outside the gene matches: 5.

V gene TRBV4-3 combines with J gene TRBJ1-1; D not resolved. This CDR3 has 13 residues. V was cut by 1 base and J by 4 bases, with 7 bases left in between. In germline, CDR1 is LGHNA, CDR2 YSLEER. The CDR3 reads CASSQGGFTEAFF. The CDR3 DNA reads TGCGCCAGCAGCCAAGGCGGGTTCACTGAAGCTTTCTTT.